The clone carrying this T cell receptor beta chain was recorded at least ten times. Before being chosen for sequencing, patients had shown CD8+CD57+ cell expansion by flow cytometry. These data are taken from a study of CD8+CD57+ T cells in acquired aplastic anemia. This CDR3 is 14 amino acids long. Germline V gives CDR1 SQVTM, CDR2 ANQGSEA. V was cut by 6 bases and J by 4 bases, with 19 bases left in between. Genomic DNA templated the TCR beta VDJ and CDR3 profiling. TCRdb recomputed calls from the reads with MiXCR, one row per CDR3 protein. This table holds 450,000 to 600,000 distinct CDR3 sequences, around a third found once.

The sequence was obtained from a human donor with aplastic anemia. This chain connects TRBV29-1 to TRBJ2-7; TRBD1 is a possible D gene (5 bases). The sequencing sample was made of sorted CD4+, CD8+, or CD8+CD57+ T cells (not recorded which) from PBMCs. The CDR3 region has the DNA TGCAGCGTCAAAAAAAAACAGGATACGTACGAGCAGTACTTC. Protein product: CSVKKKQDTYEQYF.